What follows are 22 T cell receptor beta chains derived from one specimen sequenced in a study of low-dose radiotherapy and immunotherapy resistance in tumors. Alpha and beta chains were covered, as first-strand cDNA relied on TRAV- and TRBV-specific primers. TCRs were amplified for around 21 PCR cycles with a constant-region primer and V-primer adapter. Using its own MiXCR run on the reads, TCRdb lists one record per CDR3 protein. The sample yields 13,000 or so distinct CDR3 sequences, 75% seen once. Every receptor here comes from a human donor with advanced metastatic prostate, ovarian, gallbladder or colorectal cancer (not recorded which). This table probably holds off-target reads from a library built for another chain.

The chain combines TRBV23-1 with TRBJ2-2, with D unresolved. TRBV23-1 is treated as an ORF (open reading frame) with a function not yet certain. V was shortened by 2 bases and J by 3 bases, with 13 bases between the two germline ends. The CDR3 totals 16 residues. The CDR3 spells CASSQDSRPYTGELFF. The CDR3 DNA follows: TGCGCCAGCAGTCAAGACTCTAGGCCGTACACCGGGGAGCTGTTTTTT.

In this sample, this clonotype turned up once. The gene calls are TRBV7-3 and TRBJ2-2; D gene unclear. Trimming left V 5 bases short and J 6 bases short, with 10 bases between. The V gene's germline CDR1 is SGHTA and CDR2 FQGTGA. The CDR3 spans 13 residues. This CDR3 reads CASSPNPSGELFF. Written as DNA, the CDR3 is TGTGCCAGCAGCCCAAACCCCTCCGGGGAGCTGTTTTTT.

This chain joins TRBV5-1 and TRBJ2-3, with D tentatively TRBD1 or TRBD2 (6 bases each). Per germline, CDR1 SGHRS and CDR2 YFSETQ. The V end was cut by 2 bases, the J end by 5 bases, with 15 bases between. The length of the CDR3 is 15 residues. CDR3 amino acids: CASSFLGGRQDTQYF. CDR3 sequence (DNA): TGCGCCAGCAGCTTCCTGGGGGGCCGTCAAGATACGCAGTATTTT.

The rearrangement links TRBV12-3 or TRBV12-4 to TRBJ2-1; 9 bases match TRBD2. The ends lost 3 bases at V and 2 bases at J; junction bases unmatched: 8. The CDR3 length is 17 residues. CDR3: CASSFSGGPSAYNEQFF. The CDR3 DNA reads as TGTGCCAGCAGTTTCAGCGGGGGGCCGTCCGCCTACAATGAGCAGTTCTTC.

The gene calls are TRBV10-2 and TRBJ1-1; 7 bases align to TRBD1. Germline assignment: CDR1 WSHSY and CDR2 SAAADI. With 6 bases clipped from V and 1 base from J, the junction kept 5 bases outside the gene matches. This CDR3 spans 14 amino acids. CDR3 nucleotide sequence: TGCGCCAGCAGGCGACGACAGGGGAACACTGAAGCTTTCTTT. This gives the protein CASRRRQGNTEAFF.

CDR3 nucleotides: TGTGCCAGCAGAACAGGGCAGAGCTACACCTTC. Translating gives CASRTGQSYTF. This chain links TRBV12-3 or TRBV12-4 with TRBJ1-2; tentative D call: TRBD1 (6 bases). The V and J ends lost 6 bases and 9 bases respectively, with 11 bases between them. This CDR3 is 11 amino acids long.

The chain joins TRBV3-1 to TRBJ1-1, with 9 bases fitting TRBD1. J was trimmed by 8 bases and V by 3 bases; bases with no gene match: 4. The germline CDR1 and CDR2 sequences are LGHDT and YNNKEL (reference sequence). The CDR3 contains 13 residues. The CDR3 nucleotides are TGTGCCAGCAGCCATTTAACAGGGGGCGAAGCTTTCTTT. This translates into CASSHLTGGEAFF.

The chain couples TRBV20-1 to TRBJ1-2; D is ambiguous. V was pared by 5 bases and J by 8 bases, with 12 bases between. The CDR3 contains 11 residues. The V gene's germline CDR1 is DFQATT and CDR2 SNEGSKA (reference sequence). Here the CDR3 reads CSALLSRGYTF. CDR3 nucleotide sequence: TGCAGTGCTTTACTTTCTAGGGGCTACACCTTC.

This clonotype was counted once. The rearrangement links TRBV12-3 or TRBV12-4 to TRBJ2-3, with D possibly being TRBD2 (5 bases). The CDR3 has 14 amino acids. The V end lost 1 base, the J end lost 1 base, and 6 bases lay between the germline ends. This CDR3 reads CASSLEEGTDTQYF. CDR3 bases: TGTGCCAGCAGTTTAGAGGAGGGCACAGATACGCAGTATTTT.

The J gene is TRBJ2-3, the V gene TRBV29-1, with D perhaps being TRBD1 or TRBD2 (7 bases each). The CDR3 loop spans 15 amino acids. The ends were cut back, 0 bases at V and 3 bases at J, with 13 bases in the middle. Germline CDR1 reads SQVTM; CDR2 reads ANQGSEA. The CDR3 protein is CSVEESGGVTDTQYF. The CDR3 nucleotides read TGCAGCGTTGAAGAATCAGGGGGGGTGACAGATACGCAGTATTTT.

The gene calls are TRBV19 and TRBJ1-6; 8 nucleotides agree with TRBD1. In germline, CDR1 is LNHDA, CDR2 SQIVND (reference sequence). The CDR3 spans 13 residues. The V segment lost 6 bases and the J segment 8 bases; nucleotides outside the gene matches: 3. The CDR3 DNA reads TGTGCCAGTAGGACAGGGGCGGATTCACCCCTCCACTTT. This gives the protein CASRTGADSPLHF.

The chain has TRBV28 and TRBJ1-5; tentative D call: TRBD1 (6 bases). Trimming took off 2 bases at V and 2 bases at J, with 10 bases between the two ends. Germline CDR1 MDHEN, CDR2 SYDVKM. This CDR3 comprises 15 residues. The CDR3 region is CASSLRGAGNQPQHF. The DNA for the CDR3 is TGTGCCAGCAGTTTACGGGGGGCTGGCAATCAGCCCCAGCATTTT. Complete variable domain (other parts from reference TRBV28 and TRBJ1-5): DVKVTQSSRYLVKRTGEKVFLECVQDMDHENMFWYRQDPGLGLRLIYFSYDVKMKEKGDIPEGYSVSREKKERFSLILESASTNQTSMYLCASSLRGAGNQPQHFGDGTRLSIL.

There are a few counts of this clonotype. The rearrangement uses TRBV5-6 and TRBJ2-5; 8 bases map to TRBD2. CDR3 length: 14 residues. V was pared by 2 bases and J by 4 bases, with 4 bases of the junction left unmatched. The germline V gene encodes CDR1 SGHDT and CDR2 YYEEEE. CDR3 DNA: TGTGCCAGCAGCTTACTACGGGGGGGAGAGACCCAGTACTTC. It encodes CASSLLRGGETQYF.

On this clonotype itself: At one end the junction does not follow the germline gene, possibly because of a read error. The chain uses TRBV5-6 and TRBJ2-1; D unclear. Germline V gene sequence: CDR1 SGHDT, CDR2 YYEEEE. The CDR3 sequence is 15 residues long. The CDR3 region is CASSLEGQVYDEQFF. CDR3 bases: TGTGCCAGCAGCTTGGAAGGGCAGGTCTACGATGAGCAGTTCTTC.

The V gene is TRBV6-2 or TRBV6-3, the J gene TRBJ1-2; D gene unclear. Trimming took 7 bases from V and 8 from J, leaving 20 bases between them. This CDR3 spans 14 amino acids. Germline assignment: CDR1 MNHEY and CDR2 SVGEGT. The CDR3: CASKPSVRFGGYTF. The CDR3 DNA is TGTGCCAGCAAACCGTCGGTAAGATTCGGAGGCTACACCTTC.

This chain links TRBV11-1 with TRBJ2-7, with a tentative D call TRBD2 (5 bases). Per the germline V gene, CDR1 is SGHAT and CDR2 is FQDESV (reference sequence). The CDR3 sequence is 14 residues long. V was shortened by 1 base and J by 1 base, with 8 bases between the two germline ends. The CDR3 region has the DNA TGTGCCAGCAGCTTAGGGACGGGGTCCTACGAGCAGTACTTC. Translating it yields CASSLGTGSYEQYF.

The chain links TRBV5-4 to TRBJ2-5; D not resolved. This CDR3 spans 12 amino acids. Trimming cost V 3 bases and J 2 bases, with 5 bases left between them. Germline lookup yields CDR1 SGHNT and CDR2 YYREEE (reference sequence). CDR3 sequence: CASSYQQETQYF. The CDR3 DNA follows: TGTGCCAGCAGCTACCAGCAAGAGACCCAGTACTTC.

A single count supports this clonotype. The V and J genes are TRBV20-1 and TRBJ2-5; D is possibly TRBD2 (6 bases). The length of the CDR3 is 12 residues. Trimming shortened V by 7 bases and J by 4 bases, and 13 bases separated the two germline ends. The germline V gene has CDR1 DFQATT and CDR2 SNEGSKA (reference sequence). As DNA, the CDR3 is TGCAGTGGGGGCGGGGAGGTAGAGACCCAGTACTTC. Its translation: CSGGGEVETQYF.

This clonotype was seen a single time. CDR3 nucleotide sequence: TGTGCCAGCAGCTACCAAGAGACCCAGTACTTC. Translating gives CASSYQETQYF. The chain couples TRBV9 to TRBJ2-5; no clear D. V was cut by 4 bases and J by 0 bases, with 1 base left in between. This CDR3 is built from 11 residues. CDR1 is SGDLS, CDR2 YYNGEE, per germline.

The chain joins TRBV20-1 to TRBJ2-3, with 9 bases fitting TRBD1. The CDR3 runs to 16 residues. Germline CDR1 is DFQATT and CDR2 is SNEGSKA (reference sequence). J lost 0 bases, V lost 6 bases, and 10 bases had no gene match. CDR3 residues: CSASGTGRSSTDTQYF. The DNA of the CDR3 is TGCAGTGCCAGCGGGACAGGGAGGTCTAGCACAGATACGCAGTATTTT.

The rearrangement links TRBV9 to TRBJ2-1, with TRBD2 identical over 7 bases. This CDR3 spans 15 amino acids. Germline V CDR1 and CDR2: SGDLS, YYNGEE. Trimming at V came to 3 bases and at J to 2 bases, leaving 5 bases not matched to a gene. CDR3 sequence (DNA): TGTGCCAGCAGCGCAGGACTAGATGCCTACAATGAGCAGTTCTTC. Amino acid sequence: CASSAGLDAYNEQFF.

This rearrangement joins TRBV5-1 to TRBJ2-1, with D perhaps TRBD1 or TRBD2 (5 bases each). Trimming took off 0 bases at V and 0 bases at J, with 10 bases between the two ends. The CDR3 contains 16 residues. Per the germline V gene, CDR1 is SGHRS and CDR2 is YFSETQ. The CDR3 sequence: CASSLGGASSYNEQFF. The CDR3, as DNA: TGCGCCAGCAGCTTGGGAGGGGCGAGCTCCTACAATGAGCAGTTCTTC.